This T cell receptor beta chain was sequenced in a study of cytomegalovirus exposure and HLA in healthy donors. At the level of the study: In a later analysis, the roughly 120 validation repertoires were reported to have used the same platform as the 550 to 850 first-cohort repertoires.

This clone was counted at least ten times. Its matching antigen is unknown. The sample carries other DNA sequences with the same CDR3. Assay: immunoSEQ multiplex PCR; the TCRdb copy retains only in-frame clones and omits some. The repertoire holds approximately 110,000 clones, with about 94% as singletons. Study-wide results and caveats: The TCR clusters that emerged in the first cohort tended, a later analysis found, to co-occur in the approximately 110 validation repertoires.

This CDR3 comprises 12 residues. V lost 3 bases and J lost 6, with 8 bases in between. Germline V gene data show CDR1 as LNHDA and CDR2 as SQIVND (reference sequence). What was sequenced was PBMCs. The chain couples TRBV19 to TRBJ1-1; D uncertain. The receptor was derived from a woman aged 18 to 35 in good health and CMV-seronegative. CDR3 loop: CASSIGVAEAFF. The CDR3 DNA reads as TGTGCCAGTAGTATCGGGGTCGCTGAAGCTTTCTTT.